Below, 20 T cell receptor beta chains from the same sample are listed, as sequenced in a study of T cells in localized non-small cell lung cancer. Clones were read by immunoSEQ multiplex PCR, and TCRdb kept only the in-frame ones, dropping some. The table records more than 20,000 clones, more than 75% of them present only once. Sequencing used PBMCs, obtained before any cancer treatment. All receptors come from a woman aged 35 to 70 with stage II squamous cell lung carcinoma.

DNA of the CDR3: TGCAGCGTCGTACTAGCGGGGTCAATAAACACCGGGGAGCTGTTTTTT. This sequence encodes CSVVLAGSINTGELFF. The V call is TRBV29-1, the J call TRBJ2-2; 10 nucleotides match TRBD2. Germline CDR1 and CDR2: SQVTM and ANQGSEA. J lost 2 bases, V lost 6 bases, and 9 bases had no gene match. This CDR3 comprises 16 residues.

V and J are TRBV29-1 and TRBJ1-1; no definite D call. This CDR3 has 11 amino acids. Germline CDR1 is SQVTM and CDR2 is ANQGSEA. The V gene lost 4 bases and the J gene lost 1 base, with 4 bases spanning the gap. CDR3 coding DNA: TGCAGCGTTGTCAGGAACACTGAAGCTTTCTTT. Translation: CSVVRNTEAFF.

J is TRBJ2-5 and V is TRBV7-2; no firm D call. The tail of the sequence fits TRBJ2-7 better, so the J call may be wrong. Germline CDR1 reads SGHTA; CDR2 reads FQGNSA. This CDR3 has 14 amino acids. Here the CDR3 DNA reads TGTGCCAGCAGCTTAGATGTAACTTCCTACGAGCAGTACTTC. It is translated as CASSLDVTSYEQYF.

This clone appeared a few times. The genes are TRBV6-5 and TRBJ2-6, with TRBD1 matching 9 bases. V dropped 2 bases and J dropped 2; count of bases not matched to a gene: 1. Germline loops: CDR1 MNHEY, CDR2 SVGAGI. The CDR3 covers 16 residues. CDR3: CASSYGTGTGANVLTF. CDR3 bases: TGTGCCAGCAGTTACGGGACAGGGACTGGGGCCAACGTCCTGACTTTC.

J is TRBJ1-2 and V is TRBV6-9, with 8 bases matching TRBD1. Germline assignment: CDR1 MNHGY and CDR2 SVAAGI. The CDR3 consists of 15 residues. V gave up 2 bases and J gave up 6 bases; unmatched junction bases: 8. In nucleotides, the CDR3 is TGTGCCAGCAGTTATGGACAGGGAGGAACTGATGGCTACACCTTC. Amino acid sequence: CASSYGQGGTDGYTF.

This rearrangement joins TRBV28 to TRBJ2-2; TRBD2 aligns across 7 bases. CDR3 size: 14 residues. Germline CDR1 is MDHEN and CDR2 is SYDVKM. Losses at the gene ends were 7 bases for V and 6 bases for J; bases not matched to a gene: 8. The CDR3, as DNA: TGTGCCAGCACGGGAGGAGTGATCCCCGGGGAGCTGTTTTTT. Its protein is CASTGGVIPGELFF.

V and J are TRBV5-6 and TRBJ2-5; possibly TRBD1 or TRBD2 for D (5 bases each). There are 12 residues in the CDR3. Germline V gives CDR1 SGHDT, CDR2 YYEEEE. V was clipped by 4 bases and J by 11 bases, with 15 bases between them. The CDR3 nucleotides are TGTGCCAGCAGCAGGGACGCGAGGAGGCAGTACTTC. Its translation is CASSRDARRQYF.

The chain uses TRBV4-1 and TRBJ2-6; possible D gene TRBD1, 5 bases. In germline, CDR1 is MGHRA, CDR2 YSYEKL. CDR3 length: 18 residues. V was trimmed by 0 bases and J by 0 bases, leaving 12 bases between them. CDR3 in DNA: TGCGCCAGCAGCCAAGAAACAGGTTCCCCCTCTGGGGCCAACGTCCTGACTTTC. The encoded protein is CASSQETGSPSGANVLTF.

This clone came up once. The rearrangement uses TRBV27 and TRBJ1-1; possibly TRBD1 for D (5 bases). CDR1 and CDR2 from the germline V gene are MNHEY and SMNVEV (reference sequence). Trimming stripped 3 bases from V and 7 bases from J, with 12 bases between. This CDR3 has 13 residues. In nucleotides, the CDR3 is TGTGCCAGCAGTTTGAGTCAGGGCTTTGAAGCTTTCTTT. This codes for CASSLSQGFEAFF.

The chain employs TRBV7-8 and TRBJ1-3, with unresolved D. Germline CDR1 is SGHVS and CDR2 is FQNEAQ. Trimming pared 1 base from V and 0 bases from J, leaving 13 bases between. The CDR3 sequence is 17 residues long. This chain's CDR3 is CASSLGIRQSSGNTIYF. As DNA, the CDR3 is TGTGCCAGCAGCTTAGGAATTAGGCAGTCCTCTGGAAACACCATATATTTT.

The chain uses TRBV5-1 and TRBJ2-5, with 8 positions matching TRBD2. The CDR3 is made up of 16 amino acids. Trimming took 0 bases from V and 3 from J; bases not matched to a gene: 7. Looked up from germline, CDR1 is SGHRS and CDR2 is YFSETQ. This CDR3 is CASSLGSGSQEETQYF. CDR3 in DNA: TGCGCCAGCAGCTTGGGCAGCGGGAGTCAGGAAGAGACCCAGTACTTC.

This clone has a handful of counts. The chain uses TRBV14 and TRBJ2-7; D perhaps matches TRBD1 (7 bases). The CDR3 has 18 residues. Between the trimmed V and J ends, which lost 3 bases and 7 bases, there was a span of 28 bases. CDR1 SGHDN and CDR2 FVKESK come from the germline V gene. CDR3 bases: TGTGCCAGCAGCCAGGCGGGACAGAACAATCCGTTGCGCGGGGAGCAGTACTTC. It yields the protein CASSQAGQNNPLRGEQYF.

The chain combines TRBV5-6 with TRBJ1-2; tentatively, D is TRBD1 (5 bases). V was pared by 2 bases and J by 5 bases, with 10 bases between. The length of the CDR3 is 13 residues. Germline V CDR1 and CDR2: SGHDT, YYEEEE. CDR3 nucleotides: TGTGCCAGCAGCTTTGGGACGGAATATGGCTACACCTTC. Its protein product is CASSFGTEYGYTF. The full variable domain, completed using reference TRBV5-6 and TRBJ1-2, is DAGVTQSPTHLIKTRGQQVTLRCSPKSGHDTVSWYQQALGQGPQFIFQYYEEEERQRGNFPDRFSGHQFPNYSSELNVNALLLGDSALYLCASSFGTEYGYTFGSGTRLTVV.

This chain connects TRBV4-2 to TRBJ1-4; D uncertain. The ends were cut back, 0 bases at V and 14 bases at J, with 13 bases in the middle. The V gene's germline CDR1 is LGHNA and CDR2 YNFKEQ. This CDR3 has 13 amino acids. The DNA for the CDR3 is TGTGCCAGCAGCCAAGAGTCGTCTCCCGGGCTGTTTTTT. Translating it yields CASSQESSPGLFF.

J is TRBJ1-1 and V is TRBV6-4; the match to TRBD1 covers 8 bases. V lost 6 bases and J lost 3; bases outside the gene matches: 3. CDR3 length: 13 residues. In germline, CDR1 is MRHNA, CDR2 SNTAGT. The CDR3 coding sequence is TGTGCCAGCAGAATGGACAGGGACACTGAAGCTTTCTTT. It translates to CASRMDRDTEAFF.

The chain combines TRBV5-4 with TRBJ2-6, with D perhaps TRBD2 (6 bases). CDR1 is SGHNT and CDR2 is YYREEE in the germline V gene (reference sequence). The length of the CDR3 is 16 residues. The V end was cut by 4 bases, the J end by 7 bases, with 18 bases between. The CDR3 region is CASSGEAAMLANVLTF. Written as DNA, the CDR3 is TGTGCCAGCAGCGGGGAGGCAGCTATGCTAGCCAACGTCCTGACTTTC.

This sequence joins TRBV25-1 and TRBJ1-1, with 10 bases matching TRBD1. The V and J ends lost 7 bases and 3 bases, in that order; junction bases with no gene match: 14. The germline V gene has CDR1 MGHDK and CDR2 SYGVNS. This CDR3 contains 17 residues. CDR3 amino acids: CASTAAPGQGKDTEAFF. The CDR3 nucleotides are TGTGCCAGCACCGCAGCCCCGGGACAGGGGAAGGACACTGAAGCTTTCTTT.

The genes are TRBV11-3 and TRBJ2-1, with 8 bases fitting TRBD1. The V gene end was trimmed by 4 bases and the J gene end by 7 bases; junction bases not matched to a gene: 3. Looked up from germline, CDR1 is SGHNT and CDR2 is YENEEA. The CDR3 spans 13 residues. The CDR3 DNA is TGTGCCAGCAGCTCTGGACAGGGAAATGAGCAGTTCTTC. Translating gives CASSSGQGNEQFF.

V is TRBV1 and J is TRBJ1-3. TRBV1 is tagged as a pseudogene. The CDR3 extends over 17 amino acids. CDR3 protein: CTSSRPPLRRAGNTIYF. The CDR3 DNA is TGCACCAGCAGCCGCCCTCCGCTTAGGAGGGCAGGAAACACCATATATTTT.

This sequence joins TRBV9 and TRBJ1-1; no clear D. V was cut by 2 bases and J by 1 base, with 6 bases left in between. The CDR3 is 13 amino acids. Germline CDR1 SGDLS, CDR2 YYNGEE. The CDR3 sequence is CASSVSGNTEAFF. The CDR3 DNA follows: TGTGCCAGCAGCGTCTCAGGGAACACTGAAGCTTTCTTT.